The present entry profiles one TCR beta chain with its context. The antigen it recognizes is unknown. There are no base qualities to consult, and no much larger clone falls within one base. The sample originates from a study of blood T cell repertoires in COVID-19 (dated by TCRdb to 2020 to 2022). For the wider study: Samples covering the acute and convalescent phases of COVID-19 were provided by collaborators in the United States, Italy and Spain. The material from the prospective study consisted of cDNA or gDNA derived from T cells, B-cell-depleted T cells, or PBMCs. Subjects who had been exposed to COVID-19, were actively infected with it, or had recovered from it provided the deeply sampled blood TCRbeta repertoires that made up the dataset. A freely available public database, intended as a resource for researchers studying the immune response to SARS-CoV-2, is where the repertoires were released. Samples came from the ongoing ImmuneRACE study (first 160 participants) plus 1,254 subjects from 6 global collaborators. A de-identified subject ID, COVID-19 status, age in years and sex were almost always included in the sample metadata. HLA class I and class II types, where available, came from metadata supplied by the sample provider rather than from assay-based typing.

Study-wide findings and limitations: The quantity of clinical and demographic metadata differed by source and by participant and was supplied without curation.

TCRbeta CDR3 regions were amplified from genomic DNA by means of the immunoSEQ Assay, a bias-controlled multiplex PCR. Per the authors' processing: Nucleated cell counts per sample were estimated from amplification of reference gene primers within the assay. To quantify the absolute abundance of each unique TCRbeta CDR3 rearrangement, sequence reads were collapsed and filtered. Productive Simpson clonality was computed per sample as the square root of Simpson's diversity index over productive rearrangements. TCRdb holds this immuneACCESS table with in-frame rearrangements only. Some clones are missing; in checked studies, unresolved V genes explain under half, and the rest has no known cause. V and J calls and clone size are copied from that table; D and trimming were computed from the DNA. This sample lists around 140,000 clones; 70% to 80% were detected once. The ten largest account for roughly 9% of the sample.

Ends trimmed: V by 3 bases, J by 7 bases; bases unmatched to a gene: 6. Including cysteine and phenylalanine, the CDR3 has 14 amino acids. Only CDR3 DNA is held: 42 bases, read in frame from base 1. CDR1 and CDR2 (SGHTA, FQGNSA) derive from the germline V gene. Each collaborating institution followed its own protocols to collect whole blood in K2EDTA tubes. For TCRbeta analysis, collaborators shipped samples in one of three forms: frozen whole blood, isolated PBMCs, or DNA extracted from either of those sample types. The sequence came from a woman between 45 and 65 years old with active or convalescent COVID-19. Specimen: peripheral blood. The chain is made from TRBV7-2 and TRBJ2-7; 10 middle bases align to TRBD2. Read as DNA, the sequence is TGTGCCAGCAGCTTTCAGCGGGGGGGCCAAGAGCAGTACTTC. This translates into CASSFQRGGQEQYF.